The 3 T cell receptor beta chains below all came from one sample that was sequenced in a study of beta chain features in type 1 diabetes. The study reverse transcribed the entire isolated RNA, so it sequenced expressed TCRB transcripts. This table comes from immunoSEQ multiplex PCR, and its TCRdb copy is limited to in-frame clones, with some not included. This table has about 230,000 clones, about 9.3% appearing once. Sequencing was performed on naive CD4+ T cells from blood. The source is a woman in her late teens or twenties in good health.

The chain links TRBV19 to TRBJ2-7; 7 nucleotides match TRBD1. The CDR3 is made up of 14 amino acids. The J segment lost 6 bases and the V segment lost 1 base, leaving 6 bases of the junction unmatched. Per germline, CDR1 LNHDA and CDR2 SQIVND (reference sequence). CDR3 protein: CASSIGGQTFEQYF. The CDR3 DNA reads TGTGCCAGTAGTATAGGGGGACAGACCTTCGAGCAGTACTTC.

The gene calls are TRBV30 and TRBJ1-5; TRBD1 matches at 9 bases. The CDR3 sequence is 15 residues long. J lost 7 bases, V lost 2 bases, and 9 bases had no gene match. In germline, CDR1 is GTSNPN, CDR2 SVGIG (reference sequence). The CDR3 protein is CAWSKGQGYLQPQHF. The CDR3 nucleotides read TGTGCCTGGAGTAAGGGACAGGGATATTTGCAGCCCCAGCATTTT.

The chain carries TRBV9 and TRBJ1-2; maybe TRBD1 (6 bases). Germline V gives CDR1 SGDLS, CDR2 YYNGEE. The CDR3 is made up of 16 amino acids. The V end was cut by 2 bases, the J end by 6 bases, with 20 bases between. The CDR3 DNA is TGTGCCAGCAGCGTGGTGACGGGGGGGGGCGACGATGGCTACACCTTC. Amino acid sequence: CASSVVTGGGDDGYTF.